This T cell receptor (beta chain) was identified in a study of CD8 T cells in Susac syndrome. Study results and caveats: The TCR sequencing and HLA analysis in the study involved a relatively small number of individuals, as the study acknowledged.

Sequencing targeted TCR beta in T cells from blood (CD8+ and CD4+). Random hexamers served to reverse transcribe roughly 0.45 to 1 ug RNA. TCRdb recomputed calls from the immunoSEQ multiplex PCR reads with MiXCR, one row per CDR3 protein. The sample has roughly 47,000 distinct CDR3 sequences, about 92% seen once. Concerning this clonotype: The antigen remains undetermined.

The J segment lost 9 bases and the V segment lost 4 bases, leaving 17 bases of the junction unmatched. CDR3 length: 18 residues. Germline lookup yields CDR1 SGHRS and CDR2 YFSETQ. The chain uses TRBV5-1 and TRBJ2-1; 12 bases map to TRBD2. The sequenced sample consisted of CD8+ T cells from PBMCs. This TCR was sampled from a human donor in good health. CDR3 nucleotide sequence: TGCGCCAGCAGCCCGCGGCTAGCGGGAGGGCCTTCACAGGGTGAGCAGTTCTTC. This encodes CASSPRLAGGPSQGEQFF.